Listed below are T cell receptor beta chains from one sample, sequenced in a study of OX40 agonist ivuxolimab in advanced cancers. TCRdb's table, derived via immunoSEQ multiplex PCR, lists solely in-frame clones and lacks some. The sample consists of tens of thousands of clones, 89% of them appearing once. Sequenced here: CD4+ or CD8+ T cells sorted from blood, sampled in a trial of the OX40 agonist ivuxolimab. All receptors come from an adult with an advanced solid tumor such as melanoma, head and neck, liver or kidney cancer. CDR3s include the opening cysteine and the closing phenylalanine or tryptophan. D genes are given only for firm matches. Clone size is given for some rows only: seen once, a few or many times, or a class if the clone is expanded.

TRBV25-1	.	TRBJ2-2	.	TGTGCCAGCAGTGAACTGGGGACCGGGGAGCTGTTTTTT	CASSELGTGELFF
TRBV5-4	once	TRBJ2-7	TRBD2	TGTGCCAGCAGCCCGGGACTAGCGGAGGCCAACTACGAGCAGTACTTC	CASSPGLAEANYEQYF
TRBV6-1	.	TRBJ2-7	.	TGTGCCAGCAGTGAAGCTCCTCCTGCTGCCAGCTCCTACGAGCAGTACTTC	CASSEAPPAASSYEQYF
TRBV4-2	.	TRBJ2-5	.	TGTGCCAGCAGCCAAGATCTGGGCGGTAGGACCCAGTACTTC	CASSQDLGGRTQYF
TRBV27	.	TRBJ2-5	.	TGTGCCAGCAGTTTAGCTACTAAAGAAACCCAGTACTTC	CASSLATKETQYF
TRBV28	.	TRBJ2-2	.	TGTGCCAGCAGCCCCACGTATGCGAACACCGGGGAGCTGTTTTTT	CASSPTYANTGELFF
TRBV7-6	once	TRBJ2-2	TRBD2	TGTGCCAGCAGCTCCGAGCGGGAGGAATTCCTTAACCCGAACACCGGGGAGCTGTTTTTT	CASSSEREEFLNPNTGELFF
TRBV30	.	TRBJ1-2	.	TGTGCCTGGAGAGACAGGAGCTATGGCTACACCTTC	CAWRDRSYGYTF
TRBV4-2	.	TRBJ2-1	.	TGTGCCAGCAGCCATGTAATCGACAGCGAGCAGTTCTTC	CASSHVIDSEQFF
TRBV15	.	TRBJ1-5	.	TGTGCCACCAGCCCTCATCTGGGGTCCAATCAGCCCCAGCATTTT	CATSPHLGSNQPQHF
TRBV11-3	.	TRBJ2-7	.	TGTGCCAGCAGCCGTCGAGGGTCCTACGAGCAGTACTTC	CASSRRGSYEQYF
TRBV6-5	.	TRBJ2-7	.	TGTGCCAGCAGTTACTCTTCAGATCCCTACGAGCAGTACTTC	CASSYSSDPYEQYF
TRBV7-2	once	TRBJ2-2	.	TGTGCCAGCAGTCCGACATTACAGGGGAGGGGCACCGGGGAGCTGTTTTTT	CASSPTLQGRGTGELFF
TRBV7-2	.	TRBJ2-7	.	TGTGCCAGCAGCGCCCACACTAGCCCGACCTACGAGCAGTACTTC	CASSAHTSPTYEQYF
TRBV4-1	.	TRBJ2-1	TRBD1	TGCGCCAGCAGCCAGTGGACAGGGACCCAATACAATGAGCAGTTCTTC	CASSQWTGTQYNEQFF
TRBV6-5	.	TRBJ1-4	TRBD1	TGTGCCAGCAGTGCCAGGGACAGGGCGGCTGAAAAACTGTTTTTT	CASSARDRAAEKLFF